One and the same sample provided the 4 T cell receptor beta chains below, sequenced in a study of blood T cell repertoires in COVID-19. Method: immunoSEQ multiplex PCR; TCRdb's copy keeps in-frame clones and lacks some. The repertoire holds more than 95,000 clones, with 87% as singletons. The sequenced material came from peripheral blood. All receptors derive from a man in his fifties in a cohort sampled during active COVID-19.

This chain links TRBV6-6 with TRBJ1-1; no reliable D call. The length of the CDR3 is 11 residues. In germline, CDR1 is MNHNY, CDR2 SVGAGI (reference sequence). V lost 2 bases and J 8 bases, leaving 6 bases between the germline ends. CDR3 in amino acids: CASSYEGEAFF. Written as DNA, the CDR3 is TGTGCCAGCAGTTACGAGGGAGAAGCTTTCTTT.

This clone was seen only once. The chain employs TRBV24-1 and TRBJ2-1; 10 nucleotides line up with TRBD2. The CDR3 spans 17 residues. Germline CDR1 reads KGHDR; CDR2 reads SFDVKD. V lost 0 bases and J lost 4; bases outside the gene matches: 5. The CDR3 sequence is CATSDLSGGAGYNEQFF. The DNA of the CDR3 is TGTGCCACCAGTGATTTGAGCGGGGGGGCCGGGTACAATGAGCAGTTCTTC.

The CDR3 loop reads CASSPSGGLTDTQYF. The CDR3 bases are TGTGCCAGCAGCCCCTCCGGCGGACTTACAGATACGCAGTATTTT. This chain links TRBV3-1 (or the pseudogene TRBV3-2) with TRBJ2-3; D is possibly TRBD2 (5 bases). In germline, CDR1 is LGHDT, CDR2 YNNKEL (reference sequence). V lost 4 bases to trimming and J lost 3 bases, with 14 bases between them. CDR3 length: 15 amino acids.

The chain uses TRBV15 and TRBJ1-5, with 8 positions matching TRBD1. J lost 4 bases, V lost 0 bases, and 14 bases had no gene match. The CDR3 is 19 amino acids. CDR1 LNHNV and CDR2 YYDKDF come from the germline V gene (reference sequence). DNA for the CDR3: TGTGCCACCAGCAGAGATCTATTCACCGGACAGGGCCAAAATCAGCCCCAGCATTTT. Amino acid sequence: CATSRDLFTGQGQNQPQHF.